This section outlines one T cell receptor beta chain sequence together with its context. This entry comes from a study of blood T cell repertoires in COVID-19. Background on the study: Both acute and convalescent COVID-19 samples were obtained from the United States, Italy and Spain.

In the source study's methods: The assay estimated nucleated cells by amplifying reference gene primers. The repertoire was sequenced with immunoSEQ multiplex PCR; TCRdb's copy has only in-frame clones and lacks some. That table furnishes V, J and clone size, whereas the DNA furnished D and trimming. The sample has approximately 13,000 clones; 83% are singletons. Per germline, CDR1 SGHNT and CDR2 YENEEA. This CDR3 spans 14 amino acids. Unmatched junction bases numbered 8, after V lost 6 bases and J lost 5 bases. The sequence was collected from a man aged 40-49 years with active or convalescent COVID-19. The chain employs TRBV11-3 and TRBJ2-7; TRBD1 aligns across 9 bases. Input material: peripheral blood. In nucleotides, the CDR3 is TGTGCCAGCAGAACCGGGACAGGGTCAAACGAGCAGTACTTC. Protein: CASRTGTGSNEQYF.